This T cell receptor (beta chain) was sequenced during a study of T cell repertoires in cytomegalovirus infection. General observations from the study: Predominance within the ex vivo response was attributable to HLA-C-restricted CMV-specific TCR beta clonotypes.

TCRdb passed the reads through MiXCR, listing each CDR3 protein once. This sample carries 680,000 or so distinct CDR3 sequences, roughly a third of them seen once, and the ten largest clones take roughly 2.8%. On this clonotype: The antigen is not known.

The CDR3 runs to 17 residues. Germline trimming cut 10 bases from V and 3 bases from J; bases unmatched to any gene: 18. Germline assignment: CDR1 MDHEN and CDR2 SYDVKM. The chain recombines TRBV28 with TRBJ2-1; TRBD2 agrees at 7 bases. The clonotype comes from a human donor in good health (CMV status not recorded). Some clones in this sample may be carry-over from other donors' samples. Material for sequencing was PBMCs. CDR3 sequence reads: CATIGSGAGVLYNEQFF. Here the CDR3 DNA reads TGTGCCACCATAGGTTCTGGGGCGGGAGTGCTCTACAATGAGCAGTTCTTC.